The 5 T cell receptor beta chains below come from one sample, sequenced in a study of early T cells in non-severe SARS-CoV-2 infection. MiXCR was run by TCRdb on the 5' RACE reads, yielding one entry per CDR3 protein. The top ten hold more than 2.5% of the sample, which has 43,000 or so distinct CDR3 sequences, 3% to 4% seen once. Sequencing input: whole blood. Receptors originate from an adult who was a healthcare worker with PCR-confirmed SARS-CoV-2 infection or an uninfected control (not recorded which).

The V gene is TRBV11-2, the J gene TRBJ2-3; D is undetermined. The V end was cut by 1 base, the J end by 2 bases, with 7 bases between. The CDR3 runs to 14 residues. Looked up from germline, CDR1 is SGHAT and CDR2 is FQNNGV. The DNA for the CDR3 is TGTGCCAGCAGCTTAGTTACCCCCACAGATACGCAGTATTTT. This encodes CASSLVTPTDTQYF.

J is TRBJ1-1 and V is TRBV5-1; D unresolved. The CDR3 is 12 residues long. Trimming removed 0 bases at V and 6 bases at J, with 6 bases between. In germline, CDR1 is SGHRS, CDR2 YFSETQ. CDR3 residues: CASSLAGPEAFF. As DNA, the CDR3 is TGCGCCAGCAGCTTGGCGGGTCCTGAAGCTTTCTTT.

This clonotype was counted at least ten times. The chain couples TRBV3-1 to TRBJ2-5, with unresolved D. Trimming took off 8 bases at V and 1 base at J, with 17 bases between the two ends. Germline loops: CDR1 LGHDT, CDR2 YNNKEL (reference sequence). CDR3 length: 15 amino acids. The CDR3: CASSATGSFQETQYF. DNA of the CDR3: TGTGCCAGCTCAGCCACGGGCAGCTTCCAAGAGACCCAGTACTTC.

This clonotype was observed many times. The V gene is TRBV21-1, the J gene TRBJ2-1. TRBV21-1 is a listed pseudogene. This CDR3 contains 15 residues. CDR3 nucleotides: TGTGCCAGCAGCAAAGTAAGGAGGTCCTACAATGAGCAGTTCTTC. This translates into CASSKVRRSYNEQFF.

This clonotype was counted ten times or more. The chain carries TRBV7-2 and TRBJ2-2, with D possibly matching TRBD2 (6 bases). V shed 8 bases and J shed 0 bases, with 16 bases lying between them. The CDR3 has 16 amino acids. CDR1 is SGHTA, CDR2 FQGNSA, per germline. The CDR3 reads CASSRVSGSNTGELFF. Here the CDR3 DNA reads TGTGCCAGCTCCCGTGTGAGCGGGTCGAACACCGGGGAGCTGTTTTTT.